A single sample gave rise to the 27 T cell receptor beta chains below, sequenced in a study of T cells in women clearing cervical HPV infection. Profiling relied on immunoSEQ multiplex PCR, and the TCRdb table lists in-frame clones only, not all of them. Its clone listing holds under 50,000 clones. Sequenced material: blood buffy coat. The receptors here all came from a woman between 18 and 69 years old with a cervical HPV16 infection that either progressed to CIN3+ or cleared (not recorded which).

A note on this clone: The read ends 3 residues before the CDR3 terminus; that terminus is restored from the germline J gene. V gene TRBV2 combines with J gene TRBJ1-4; possible D gene TRBD1, 6 bases. The CDR3 spans 14 residues. Germline lookup yields CDR1 SNHLY and CDR2 FYNNEI. V lost 6 bases and J lost 3, with 11 bases in between. The covered CDR3 bases are TGTGCCAGCAGCCTGGACAGCGCTAATGAAAAA. Its translation: CASSLDSANEK. The complete CDR3 protein is CASSLDSANEKLFF.

About this clone itself: The read ends 3 residues early relative to the CDR3; the germline J gene fills the gap. J is TRBJ1-2 and V is TRBV19; 8 bases map to TRBD1. This CDR3 contains 13 residues. Germline assignment: CDR1 LNHDA and CDR2 SQIVND (reference sequence). The CDR3 protein is CASSSGQARGYTF. The sequenced CDR3 bases are TGTGCCAGTAGTTCGGGACAGGCGCGAGGC.

To note about this clone: Coverage ceases 3 residues before the CDR3 finishes, and the germline J gene fills in the end. The chain uses TRBV2 and TRBJ2-3, with 8 positions matching TRBD2. V shed 11 bases and J 3 bases; nucleotides not matched to a gene: 10. The CDR3 extends over 14 amino acids. From germline, CDR1 is SNHLY and CDR2 FYNNEI. Incomplete CDR3 DNA: TGTGCCGGACGAGCGGGGGAAATGACAGATACG. Translating it yields CAGRAGEMTDT. The CDR3 in full is CAGRAGEMTDTQYF.

Points on this clone: The read comes to an end 3 residues before the CDR3 does, leaving the germline J gene to fill in the end. The chain links TRBV20-1 to TRBJ2-7, with a tentative D call TRBD1 (5 bases). The CDR3 runs to 15 residues. Trimming cost V 0 bases and J 2 bases, with 14 bases left between them. CDR1 and CDR2 (germline): DFQATT, SNEGSKA (reference sequence). The CDR3 loop is CSAREAAGYAYEQYF. The covered CDR3 bases are TGCAGTGCTAGAGAGGCGGCAGGGTATGCCTACGAG.

Concerning this clone: Read coverage stops 3 residues before the CDR3 terminus; the germline J gene supplies the remainder. J is TRBJ2-7 and V is TRBV2; 7 positions match TRBD1. In germline, CDR1 is SNHLY, CDR2 FYNNEI. The V gene end was trimmed by 6 bases and the J gene end by 3 bases; junction bases not matched to a gene: 5. The CDR3 runs 13 residues. CDR3 DNA (partial): TGTGCCAGCAGACCCACAGGGGTCTACGAG. This translates into CASRPTGVYE. The full-length CDR3 reads as CASRPTGVYEQYF.

For this clone: One end of the junction does not line up with germline, which may come from a read error. The read falls 3 residues short of the CDR3 end, and the missing part is taken from the germline J gene. The chain uses TRBV12-3 or TRBV12-4 and TRBJ2-1; D tentatively reads TRBD1 or TRBD2 (5 bases each). This CDR3 region has 14 residues. CDR3 bases read: TGTGCCGGCAGCGATGAGGGGCAACCCAATGAG. Protein sequence: CAGSDEGQPNE. The CDR3 as a whole reads CAGSDEGQPNEQFF.

A word on this clone: The read finishes 3 residues shy of the CDR3 end, and the germline J gene is used to complete it. The chain joins TRBV20-1 to TRBJ2-5, with TRBD2 matching over 10 bases. The V segment lost 1 base and the J segment 0 bases; nucleotides outside the gene matches: 8. The CDR3 loop spans 17 amino acids. Germline CDR1 DFQATT, CDR2 SNEGSKA (reference sequence). CDR3 sequence reads: CSARASGGAPYQETQYF. The covered CDR3 bases are TGCAGTGCTAGAGCGAGCGGGGGGGCCCCGTACCAAGAGACC.

With regard to this clone: The CDR3 goes on 3 residues after the read ends, and that part is filled in from the germline J gene. The chain links TRBV20-1 to TRBJ2-4; TRBD2 matches 8 bases. The junction had 1 base not matched to a gene; V was cut back by 0 bases and J by 6 bases. The CDR3 length is 13 residues. Per the germline V gene, CDR1 is DFQATT and CDR2 is SNEGSKA (reference sequence). CDR3 protein: CSARDRGGNIQYF. The CDR3 bases that were read are TGCAGTGCTAGAGATCGGGGGGGAAACATT.

Concerning this clone: The CDR3 extends 3 residues past the end of the read, so its final part is completed from the germline J gene. J is TRBJ1-4 and V is TRBV30, with TRBD1 as a possible D gene (5 bases). The V end was cut by 0 bases, the J end by 4 bases, with 15 bases between. Germline V CDR1 and CDR2: GTSNPN, SVGIG (reference sequence). The CDR3 runs 16 residues. CDR3 DNA (partial): TGTGCCTGGAGTGTACGTAGGGGCAGCATTAATGAAAAA. Its translation is CAWSVRRGSINEK. The CDR3, in full, reads CAWSVRRGSINEKLFF.

With respect to this clone: The CDR3 end falls 3 residues outside the read, so it is completed with the germline J gene. V is TRBV6-1 and J is TRBJ2-7; 11 bases agree with TRBD2. With 3 bases clipped from V and 2 bases from J, the junction kept 6 bases outside the gene matches. The CDR3 is 16 residues long. Germline-derived CDR1 and CDR2 are MNHNS and SASEGT. CDR3 bases read: TGTGCCAGCAGTGAGAAATTAGCGGGGGGGACCTACGAG. It is translated as CASSEKLAGGTYE. The full CDR3 protein is CASSEKLAGGTYEQYF.

About this clone itself: Read coverage stops 3 residues before the CDR3 terminus; the germline J gene supplies the remainder. This chain joins TRBV30 and TRBJ2-2; the D gene is possibly TRBD2 (6 bases). Germline CDR1 and CDR2: GTSNPN and SVGIG (reference sequence). Trimming took off 3 bases at V and 1 base at J, with 12 bases between the two ends. This CDR3 has 15 amino acids. CDR3 amino acids: CAWRGLGGNTGELFF. The DNA read from the CDR3 is TGTGCCTGGAGGGGACTCGGGGGGAACACCGGGGAG.

About this clone: The DNA ends 3 residues before the CDR3 does, and the rest of the CDR3 is filled in from the germline J gene. The chain combines TRBV4-2 with TRBJ2-1; D might be TRBD2 (7 bases). Germline V lookup: CDR1 LGHNA, CDR2 YNFKEQ. Trimming left V 4 bases short and J 8 bases short, with 21 bases between. The CDR3 is 16 amino acids. The CDR3 sequence is CASSPGAGVVLDEQFF. The sequenced CDR3 bases are TGTGCCAGCAGCCCAGGGGCGGGGGTCGTTTTGGATGAG.

In regard to this clone: The read ends 3 residues early relative to the CDR3; the germline J gene fills the gap. The V call is TRBV11-3, the J call TRBJ2-4; D call uncertain. The CDR3 has 13 residues. V gave up 3 bases and J gave up 9 bases, with 12 bases separating them. Looked up from germline, CDR1 is SGHNT and CDR2 is YENEEA. The CDR3 region is CASSFLQLGIQYF. The sequenced CDR3 bases are TGTGCCAGCAGCTTTTTACAGTTGGGCATT.

About this clone itself: The read halts 3 residues ahead of the CDR3 end, with the missing end drawn from the germline J gene. The chain recombines TRBV5-4 with TRBJ2-4; perhaps TRBD2 as D (7 bases). The CDR3 totals 13 residues. Germline V gene sequence: CDR1 SGHNT, CDR2 YYREEE (reference sequence). The CDR3 is CASSWEGGSNQYF. CDR3 DNA, as far as it was read: TGTGCCAGCAGCTGGGAGGGGGGGTCCAAT.

As concerns this clone: The CDR3 goes on 3 residues after the read ends, and that part is filled in from the germline J gene. The chain links TRBV19 to TRBJ2-1; 10 bases align to TRBD2. This CDR3 is built from 15 residues. CDR1 is LNHDA and CDR2 is SQIVND in the germline V gene (reference sequence). V gave up 6 bases and J gave up 0 bases; unmatched junction bases: 2. Incomplete CDR3 DNA: TGTGCCAGTAGCCGGACTAGCGGCTCCTACAATGAG. It specifies CASSRTSGSYNE. The whole CDR3 region reads CASSRTSGSYNEQFF.

Comments on this clone: The read ends 3 residues before the CDR3 terminus; that terminus is restored from the germline J gene. The rearrangement joins TRBV7-3 to TRBJ2-2, with 7 bases matching TRBD2. Germline loops: CDR1 SGHTA, CDR2 FQGTGA. V dropped 5 bases and J dropped 7; count of bases not matched to a gene: 7. This CDR3 comprises 14 residues. CDR3 bases read: TGTGCCAGCAGCCCAACGGGGGGAGGCGGGGAG. Translating it yields CASSPTGGGGE. The full CDR3 protein reads CASSPTGGGGELFF.

For this clone: With the read ending 3 residues before the CDR3 end, the germline J gene is used to fill in that end. The chain joins TRBV20-1 to TRBJ2-5, with 11 positions matching TRBD2. The CDR3 consists of 13 residues. CDR1 is DFQATT and CDR2 is SNEGSKA in the germline V gene (reference sequence). V dropped 7 bases and J dropped 5; count of bases not matched to a gene: 6. Partial CDR3 DNA: TGCAGTGGACGACTAGCGGGGTGGGAGACC. Protein: CSGRLAGWET. The complete CDR3 reads CSGRLAGWETQYF.

For this clone: The CDR3 is cut off 3 residues early in the read; its end comes from the germline J gene. This chain connects TRBV18 to TRBJ1-3; no firm D call. Germline lookup yields CDR1 KGHSH and CDR2 LQKENI. This CDR3 region has 16 residues. Trimming removed 3 bases at V and 2 bases at J, with 14 bases between. CDR3 sequence: CASSPGDLRAGNTIYF. CDR3 DNA (partial): TGTGCCAGCTCACCTGGCGATTTGAGGGCTGGAAACACC.

Concerning this clone itself: The read comes to an end 3 residues before the CDR3 does, leaving the germline J gene to fill in the end. The chain carries TRBV12-3 or TRBV12-4 and TRBJ2-6, with TRBD1 matching 10 bases. With V trimmed by 5 bases and J by 3 bases, 10 bases remained unmatched. This CDR3 comprises 18 residues. The CDR3 bases that were read are TGTGCCAGCAGTACGGACAGGGGGGATGTAGTTGGGGCCAACGTC. Translated, it gives CASSTDRGDVVGANV. The whole CDR3 region reads CASSTDRGDVVGANVLTF.

About this clone itself: The sequenced fragment ends 3 residues before the CDR3 boundary, so the rest is inferred from the germline J gene. V and J are TRBV4-1 and TRBJ2-7, with D possibly being TRBD1 (5 bases). The V gene lost 3 bases and the J gene lost 4 bases, with 19 bases spanning the gap. Germline V gene data show CDR1 as MGHRA and CDR2 as YSYEKL. The CDR3 length is 16 residues. CDR3 sequence: CASSQVPRQPLYEQYF. CDR3 DNA (partial): TGCGCCAGCAGCCAGGTCCCAAGACAGCCCCTTTACGAG.

On this clone itself: The CDR3 goes on 3 residues after the read ends, and that part is filled in from the germline J gene. This chain connects TRBV20-1 to TRBJ2-2; 12 positions match TRBD2. The CDR3 spans 15 residues. Germline CDR1 is DFQATT and CDR2 is SNEGSKA (reference sequence). The V gene end was trimmed by 1 base and the J gene end by 3 bases; junction bases not matched to a gene: 0. Partial CDR3 DNA: TGCAGTGCTAGAGGGACTAGCGGGGACACCGGGGAG. Protein sequence: CSARGTSGDTGE. The CDR3 in its entirety is CSARGTSGDTGELFF.

On this clone itself: The read ends 3 residues before the CDR3 terminus; that terminus is restored from the germline J gene. The chain recombines TRBV14 with TRBJ1-4, with D maybe TRBD1 (6 bases). This CDR3 spans 13 amino acids. Per germline, CDR1 SGHDN and CDR2 FVKESK. The CDR3 is CASSRGGALKLFF. The part of the CDR3 DNA that was read is TGTGCCAGCAGCCGGGGGGGGGCCCTGAAA. The full variable domain, with the rest looked up from reference TRBV14 and TRBJ1-4, is EAGVTQFPSHSVIEKGQTVTLRCDPISGHDNLYWYRRVMGKEIKFLLHFVKESKQDESGMPNNRFLAERTGGTYSTLKVQPAELEDSGVYFCASSRGGALKLFFGSGTQLSVL.

With regard to this clone: The read comes to an end 3 residues before the CDR3 does, leaving the germline J gene to fill in the end. V and J are TRBV20-1 and TRBJ2-7; D is perhaps TRBD2 (5 bases). This CDR3 region has 13 residues. Germline-derived CDR1 and CDR2 are DFQATT and SNEGSKA (reference sequence). Trimming shortened V by 4 bases and J by 2 bases, and 12 bases separated the two germline ends. CDR3 DNA (partial): TGCAGTGCTAAGCCCCTCGGGGCCTACGAG. This gives the protein CSAKPLGAYE. The CDR3 as a whole reads CSAKPLGAYEQYF.

Concerning this clone itself: The read finishes 3 residues shy of the CDR3 end, and the germline J gene is used to complete it. V gene TRBV7-8 combines with J gene TRBJ2-5; D perhaps matches TRBD2 (6 bases). V lost 7 bases and J 3 bases, leaving 18 bases between the germline ends. Germline lookup yields CDR1 SGHVS and CDR2 FQNEAQ. This CDR3 has 15 residues. The part of the CDR3 DNA that was read is TGTGCCAGCACGGATAGAAGGCGCGGGGAAGAGACC. Amino acids: CASTDRRRGEET. In full, the CDR3 reads CASTDRRRGEETQYF.

Points on this clone: From the germline J gene comes the end of the CDR3, since the read stops 3 residues before it. J is TRBJ2-7 and V is TRBV20-1; 8 bases match TRBD2. CDR3 length equals 13 residues. The germline V gene has CDR1 DFQATT and CDR2 SNEGSKA (reference sequence). With V trimmed by 5 bases and J by 6 bases, 9 bases remained unmatched. The chain's CDR3 is CSAVSGAPREQYF. CDR3 DNA (partial): TGCAGTGCTGTTAGCGGGGCCCCCCGCGAG.

Worth noting for this clone: The read ends 3 residues shy of where the CDR3 ends; the end is completed using the germline J gene. V is TRBV20-1 and J is TRBJ1-2; perhaps TRBD1 as D (5 bases). Trimming took off 5 bases at V and 3 bases at J, with 10 bases between the two ends. The germline CDR1 and CDR2 sequences are DFQATT and SNEGSKA (reference sequence). The CDR3 totals 12 residues. The CDR3 DNA, read in part, is TGCAGTGCTTTAGACAGCTACTATGGC. This encodes CSALDSYYG. The complete CDR3 sequence is CSALDSYYGYTF.

With regard to this clone: The read gets to within 3 residues of the CDR3 end, and the germline J gene fills in the rest. This chain links TRBV20-1 with TRBJ2-6, with TRBD1 as a possible D gene (5 bases). This CDR3 contains 16 residues. Germline-derived CDR1 and CDR2 are DFQATT and SNEGSKA (reference sequence). V dropped 0 bases and J dropped 2 bases, with 11 bases sitting between them. Partial CDR3 DNA: TGCAGTGCTAGAGACCAGGGAACTACTGGGGCCAACGTC. Translation gives CSARDQGTTGANV. In full, the CDR3 reads CSARDQGTTGANVLTF.